The 11 T cell receptor beta chains below come from one sample, sequenced in a study of blood T cells in healthy people across ages. A second roughly 6 to 12 cycle PCR used barcoded and J-beta primers. MiXCR, applied by TCRdb to the 5' RACE reads, yields one record per CDR3 protein. The sample lists roughly 1,500,000 distinct CDR3 sequences, roughly 32% occurring once. Sequenced material: blood. The origin of the receptors is a woman aged 30 to 39 in good health.

The gene calls are TRBV12-3 or TRBV12-4 and TRBJ1-1, with 7 bases aligning to TRBD1. The trim removed 6 bases at V and 5 bases at J, leaving 12 bases unmatched. The CDR3 is made up of 15 amino acids. The chain's CDR3 is CASSPRSTGQTEAFF. The CDR3 DNA reads as TGTGCCAGCAGCCCCAGGTCGACAGGGCAGACTGAAGCTTTCTTT.

V is TRBV20-1 and J is TRBJ1-6, with D possibly matching TRBD1 (6 bases). V shed 3 bases and J shed 8 bases, with 17 bases lying between them. CDR3 length equals 15 residues. CDR1 is DFQATT, CDR2 SNEGSKA, per germline (reference sequence). The CDR3 loop is CSASGGPRADSPLHF. The CDR3 DNA sequence: TGCAGTGCTAGTGGGGGGCCCAGGGCCGATTCACCCCTCCACTTT.

The CDR3, as DNA: TGTGCCAGCAGCTCCCCGGGCCGGGACAGCTCTGGAAACACCATATATTTT. Protein sequence: CASSSPGRDSSGNTIYF. The chain carries TRBV7-9 and TRBJ1-3, with TRBD1 matching 7 bases. There are 17 residues in the CDR3. Looked up from germline, CDR1 is SEHNR and CDR2 is FQNEAQ (reference sequence). Unmatched junction bases numbered 9, after V lost 4 bases and J lost 0 bases.

This clonotype was counted between two and nine times. V and J are TRBV6-6 and TRBJ2-3; D is ambiguous. CDR1 and CDR2 (germline): MNHNY, SVGAGI (reference sequence). CDR3 length: 12 amino acids. V dropped 6 bases and J dropped 5 bases, with 9 bases sitting between them. CDR3 region: CASRPHRDTQYF. As DNA, the CDR3 is TGTGCCAGCAGACCCCACCGAGATACGCAGTATTTT.

V and J are TRBV12-3 or TRBV12-4 and TRBJ2-5; the match to TRBD1 covers 7 bases. CDR3 length equals 12 residues. V dropped 3 bases and J dropped 7; count of bases not matched to a gene: 2. CDR3 DNA sequence: TGTGCCAGCAGTTTCGGGGACAGGACCCAGTACTTC. Its protein product is CASSFGDRTQYF.

This clonotype has only a few counts. The rearrangement uses TRBV28 and TRBJ2-5, with D perhaps matching TRBD1 or TRBD2 (5 bases each). This CDR3 has 14 residues. Germline lookup yields CDR1 MDHEN and CDR2 SYDVKM. V lost 5 bases, J lost 6 bases, and 16 bases lay in between. CDR3 DNA: TGTGCCAGCAGTCAAGGGACGGCGAGAAAGACCCAGTACTTC. It yields the protein CASSQGTARKTQYF.

The gene calls are TRBV27 and TRBJ2-5; 11 nucleotides align to TRBD2. Per germline, CDR1 MNHEY and CDR2 SMNVEV (reference sequence). The CDR3 has 15 amino acids. Losses at the gene ends were 4 bases for V and 6 bases for J; bases not matched to a gene: 7. DNA for the CDR3: TGTGCCAGCAGTTCCCATACTAGCGGGAGTAAGACCCAGTACTTC. Translating it yields CASSSHTSGSKTQYF.

This clonotype has ten or more counts. V usage is TRBV6-4 and J usage is TRBJ2-1; D is perhaps TRBD2 (7 bases). The CDR3 totals 15 residues. The V end was cut by 6 bases, the J end by 4 bases, with 16 bases between. Germline lookup yields CDR1 MRHNA and CDR2 SNTAGT. The CDR3 DNA is TGTGCCAGCAGCCCCCGGGGGGCTGAATACAATGAGCAGTTCTTC. Its translation is CASSPRGAEYNEQFF.

This clonotype has only a few counts. This chain joins TRBV7-8 and TRBJ1-1; tentative D call: TRBD1 (5 bases). This CDR3 has 16 residues. V lost 0 bases, J lost 8 bases, and 19 bases lay in between. Looked up from germline, CDR1 is SGHVS and CDR2 is FQNEAQ. The CDR3 protein is CASSLAAAGGSNEAFF. CDR3 nucleotide sequence: TGTGCCAGCAGCTTAGCGGCTGCGGGGGGTTCGAACGAAGCTTTCTTT.

As concerns this clonotype: A much larger clone is a single base away; this may be a read error. V and J are TRBV29-1 and TRBJ2-5; 9 bases are shared with TRBD2. The CDR3 consists of 13 residues. CDR1 and CDR2 from the germline V gene are SQVTM and ANQGSEA. The DNA of the CDR3 is TGCAACGTTATAGCGGGAGAGCGGGAGACCCAGTACTTC. Translating it yields CNVIAGERETQYF. Full variable domain (remainder filled in from reference TRBV29-1 and TRBJ2-5): SAVISQKPSRDICQRGTSLTIQCQVDSQVTMMFWYRQQPGQSLTLIATANQGSEATYESGFVIDKFPISRPNLTFSTLTVSNMSPEDSSIYLCNVIAGERETQYFGPGTRLLVL.

Remarks on this clonotype: Given a much more abundant clone one base away, this may be a read error. CDR3 nucleotides: TGTGCCAGCAGCTCCGGGACTGAAAGTACGCAGTATTTT. Translated, it gives CASSSGTESTQYF. V and J are TRBV7-3 and TRBJ2-3, with D perhaps TRBD2 (6 bases). Germline loops: CDR1 SGHTA, CDR2 FQGTGA. Trimming pared 4 bases from V and 8 bases from J, leaving 13 bases between. CDR3 length: 13 residues.